The rows below give T cell receptor beta chains drawn from one sample of a study of human T cells and chemical hapten exposure. In TCRdb, the RACE reads were re-called with MiXCR into one record per CDR3 protein. The profile covers over 300,000 distinct CDR3 sequences, with 4% to 6% appearing a single time and approximately 2.4% taken by the ten largest. Source: whole blood, taken in connection with sensitization to the hapten diphenylcyclopropenone (DPC). Source of these receptors: a woman between 50 and 59 years old with alopecia areata. Some clones in this sample may be carry-over from other donors' samples. Each CDR3 is given with its conserved first and last residue. The D gene is left open where the match is weak. Only some rows state a clone size, as once, few, many or a class for expanded clones.

d_call j_call v_call clone_size cdr3_aa cdr3_nt
. TRBJ2-1 TRBV7-2 . CASSSFGGNEQFF TGTGCCAGCAGCTCCTTCGGGGGCAATGAGCAGTTCTTC
. TRBJ1-1 TRBV6-5 few CASSRRGVNTEAFF TGTGCCAGCAGTCGGAGAGGGGTGAACACTGAAGCTTTCTTT
TRBD2 TRBJ2-3 TRBV6-5 many CASSYSASGGTDTQYF TGTGCCAGCAGTTACTCGGCTAGCGGGGGCACAGATACGCAGTATTTT
. TRBJ2-1 TRBV27 many CASSWGSTYNEQFF TGTGCCAGCAGTTGGGGGTCGACCTACAATGAGCAGTTCTTC
. TRBJ2-7 TRBV6-2/TRBV6-3 . CASSYHVSSYEQYF TGTGCCAGCAGTTATCACGTTAGCTCCTACGAGCAGTACTTC
TRBD1 TRBJ1-1 TRBV18 few CASSPPRGLGNTEAFF TGTGCCAGCTCACCACCAAGGGGGCTGGGGAACACTGAAGCTTTCTTT
TRBD1 TRBJ1-2 TRBV7-8 . CASSLAPTGSPQTGYTF TGTGCCAGCAGCTTAGCGCCGACAGGGAGTCCCCAAACGGGCTACACCTTC
TRBD1 TRBJ1-1 TRBV7-6 many CASSHGGQGRPTEAFF TGTGCCAGCAGCCACGGAGGACAGGGAAGGCCCACTGAAGCTTTCTTT
. TRBJ2-6 TRBV20-1 . CSAPTGANVLTF TGCAGTGCCCCCACTGGGGCCAACGTCCTGACTTTC
. TRBJ2-1 TRBV6-5 many CASSLARNNEQFF TGTGCCAGCAGTTTAGCGAGAAACAATGAGCAGTTCTTC
. TRBJ1-4 TRBV6-6 few CASSPPLRGLNEKLFF TGTGCCAGCAGTCCCCCACTCCGGGGCTTAAATGAAAAACTGTTTTTT
TRBD2 TRBJ2-7 TRBV20-1 many CSARGLAGTSSYEQYF TGCAGTGCTAGAGGACTAGCGGGGACTAGCTCCTACGAGCAGTACTTC
. TRBJ2-5 TRBV7-2 many CASSLARGRETQYF TGTGCCAGCAGCTTAGCCCGGGGGCGAGAGACCCAGTACTTC
TRBD2 TRBJ2-3 TRBV4-1 many CASSQEQGGRGLTQYF TGCGCCAGCAGCCAAGAACAAGGCGGGAGGGGCCTTACGCAGTATTTT
TRBD1 TRBJ2-7 TRBV5-1 many CASRHRGSSYEQYF TGCGCCAGCCGTCACAGGGGGAGCTCCTACGAGCAGTACTTC
. TRBJ2-5 TRBV24-1 many CATSDSGRRKTQYF TGTGCCACCAGTGATTCCGGCAGGAGGAAGACCCAGTACTTC
TRBD1 TRBJ1-2 TRBV4-2 . CASSQAAPGGAGYGYTF TGTGCCAGCAGCCAAGCTGCCCCAGGGGGCGCGGGGTATGGCTACACCTTC
. TRBJ2-1 TRBV7-2 many CASSFRTQAPNNEQFF TGTGCCAGCAGCTTTAGGACGCAAGCCCCCAACAATGAGCAGTTCTTC
. TRBJ1-2 TRBV2 many CASRDSYYGYTF TGTGCCAGCCGGGACTCTTACTATGGCTACACCTTC
TRBD1 TRBJ2-7 TRBV28 many CASSTGTGTYEQYF TGTGCCAGCAGTACCGGGACAGGGACCTACGAGCAGTACTTC
TRBD1 TRBJ2-7 TRBV25-1 many CASSAPTGVFAEQYF TGTGCCAGCAGTGCCCCGACAGGGGTTTTTGCCGAGCAGTACTTC
. TRBJ2-7 TRBV13 . CASSGPYRGGSYEQYF TGTGCCAGCAGCGGCCCATATAGGGGAGGATCCTACGAGCAGTACTTC
TRBD1 TRBJ1-4 TRBV4-3 . CASSQEAGTGVGEKLFF TGCGCCAGCAGCCAAGAAGCCGGGACAGGGGTGGGAGAAAAACTGTTTTTT
. TRBJ2-6 TRBV6-1 many CASSDPRGSISGANVLTF TGTGCCAGCAGTGACCCAAGAGGCTCAATCTCTGGGGCCAACGTCCTGACTTTC
TRBD1 TRBJ1-5 TRBV6-2/TRBV6-3 few CATLDRVGNQPQHF TGTGCCACTCTGGACAGGGTAGGCAATCAGCCCCAGCATTTT
TRBD2 TRBJ2-7 TRBV12-3/TRBV12-4 many CASSLSLAGGLRVEQYF TGTGCCAGCAGTTTAAGCCTAGCGGGGGGGCTCCGTGTCGAGCAGTACTTC
. TRBJ1-3 TRBV27 few CASKDGNTIYF TGTGCCAGCAAGGACGGGAACACCATATATTTT
. TRBJ1-1 TRBV20-1 . CSARMAGPNTEAFF TGCAGTGCTAGGATGGCAGGACCGAACACTGAAGCTTTCTTT
TRBD2 TRBJ2-1 TRBV6-5 few CASRRTSGGAHEQFF TGTGCCAGCAGGCGTACTAGCGGGGGGGCACATGAGCAGTTCTTC
. TRBJ1-2 TRBV12-3/TRBV12-4 many CASSLGKDYGYTF TGTGCCAGCAGTTTAGGAAAGGACTATGGCTACACCTTC
. TRBJ1-3 TRBV4-1 few CASSQDGAGTINTIYF TGCGCCAGCAGCCAAGATGGCGCAGGAACGATTAACACCATATATTTT
TRBD2 TRBJ2-2 TRBV5-4 few CASSLRGRVIGELFF TGTGCCAGCAGCTTGAGAGGGAGGGTGATCGGGGAGCTGTTTTTT
. TRBJ1-5 TRBV15 few CATSRDHQPQHF TGTGCCACCAGCAGAGACCATCAGCCCCAGCATTTT
. TRBJ2-7 TRBV29-1 many CSVEVGRSSYEQYF TGCAGCGTTGAAGTGGGCCGGAGCTCCTACGAGCAGTACTTC
. TRBJ2-5 TRBV7-2 few CASSSGRTQYF TGTGCCAGCAGCTCAGGACGGACCCAGTACTTC
. TRBJ2-3 TRBV20-1 . CSAGRRALGTDTQYF TGCAGTGCGGGGCGGAGGGCCTTGGGGACAGATACGCAGTATTTT
TRBD1 TRBJ2-5 TRBV11-3 . CASSPGQKETQYF TGTGCCAGCAGCCCGGGACAGAAAGAGACCCAGTACTTC
. TRBJ2-1 TRBV7-9 many CASSSRQPNNEQFF TGTGCCAGCAGCTCAAGGCAGCCTAACAATGAGCAGTTCTTC
. TRBJ1-5 TRBV7-2 few CASSYRQRNQPQHF TGTGCCAGCAGCTACCGACAGAGGAATCAGCCCCAGCATTTT
. TRBJ2-5 TRBV11-2 few CASSLTVISYQETQYF TGTGCCAGCAGCTTAACCGTAATCTCTTACCAAGAGACCCAGTACTTC
. TRBJ1-3 TRBV28 many CASKPEGAGNTIYF TGTGCCAGCAAACCCGAAGGAGCTGGAAACACCATATATTTT
TRBD1 TRBJ2-7 TRBV9 . CASSRGQEMREQYF TGTGCCAGCAGTCGTGGACAGGAGATGCGCGAGCAGTACTTC
. TRBJ2-3 TRBV29-1 many CSVRGPPDTQYF TGCAGCGTTCGAGGGCCCCCAGATACGCAGTATTTT
. TRBJ2-2 TRBV11-2 many CASIGDTGELFF TGTGCCAGTATTGGGGACACCGGGGAGCTGTTTTTT
. TRBJ1-1 TRBV12-3/TRBV12-4 many CASSNSGTRATEAFF TGTGCCAGCAGTAATAGCGGGACCAGGGCTACTGAAGCTTTCTTT
. TRBJ1-6 TRBV20-1 few CSARDTLDSPLHF TGCAGTGCTAGAGATACCCTTGATTCACCCCTCCACTTT
. TRBJ1-1 TRBV5-1 . CASSLEIGMNTEAFF TGCGCCAGCAGCTTGGAAATAGGTATGAACACTGAAGCTTTCTTT
. TRBJ1-3 TRBV10-3 . CAISETGAGNTIYF TGTGCCATCAGTGAGACGGGGGCTGGAAACACCATATATTTT
. TRBJ2-7 TRBV2 many CASITSGAEQYF TGTGCCAGCATTACGTCAGGGGCCGAGCAGTACTTC